Presented here are 28 T cell receptor beta chains from one specimen sequenced in a study of metastatic and nonmetastatic thyroid tumors. Via MiXCR, TCRdb re-called the PCR reads. The table shows more than 20,000 clones, with roughly 13% occurring only once. All patients were treatment-naive before thyroid surgery. The sequenced sample consisted of blood. These receptor sequences come from a female donor with papillary thyroid cancer or a benign thyroid nodule (not recorded which). Some clones in this sample may be carry-over from other donors' samples.

This clone was seen at least ten times. V and J are TRBV7-2 and TRBJ2-5, with TRBD1 matching over 7 bases. Looked up from germline, CDR1 is SGHTA and CDR2 is FQGNSA. After removal of 1 base from V and 4 bases from J, the junction contained 9 bases not matched to a gene. This CDR3 comprises 16 residues. CDR3 protein: CASSLGGMGQRETQYF. DNA for the CDR3: TGTGCCAGCAGCTTAGGTGGTATGGGACAGAGAGAGACCCAGTACTTC.

This clone was seen repeatedly, ten times or more. The chain is built from TRBV18 and TRBJ2-1; 9 bases agree with TRBD2. The V and J ends lost 3 bases and 3 bases, in that order; junction bases with no gene match: 9. Germline CDR1 is KGHSH and CDR2 is LQKENI. The CDR3 extends over 17 amino acids. For the CDR3, the DNA is TGTGCCAGCTCACCTCCGATTTCTAGCGGGATCTACAATGAGCAGTTCTTC. It is translated as CASSPPISSGIYNEQFF.

This clone was seen repeatedly, ten times or more. V is TRBV5-8 and J is TRBJ1-1, with D possibly matching TRBD1 (5 bases). Trimming pared 4 bases from V and 7 bases from J, leaving 11 bases between. The CDR3 extends over 12 amino acids. Per germline, CDR1 SGHTS and CDR2 YDEGEE. The CDR3 spells CASSPFGGEAFF. CDR3 nucleotide sequence: TGTGCCAGCAGCCCATTTGGGGGTGAAGCTTTCTTT.

The chain carries TRBV12-3 or TRBV12-4 and TRBJ1-5; the D gene is possibly TRBD1 (5 bases). V lost 1 base and J lost 0, with 7 bases in between. The CDR3 runs 15 residues. The CDR3 bases are TGTGCCAGCAGTTTAGAAGGACATAGCAATCAGCCCCAGCATTTT. Its protein is CASSLEGHSNQPQHF.

This clone ranks as medium-sized. The chain couples TRBV28 to TRBJ1-6; 8 nucleotides line up with TRBD1. Germline CDR1 and CDR2: MDHEN and SYDVKM. Trimming at V came to 7 bases and at J to 6 bases, leaving 8 bases not matched to a gene. There are 15 residues in the CDR3. The CDR3 nucleotides read TGTGCCAGCAATCTTCAGGACAGGGTTAATTCACCCCTCCACTTT. This encodes CASNLQDRVNSPLHF. Using reference TRBV28 and TRBJ1-6 for the parts outside the CDR3, the full variable domain is DVKVTQSSRYLVKRTGEKVFLECVQDMDHENMFWYRQDPGLGLRLIYFSYDVKMKEKGDIPEGYSVSREKKERFSLILESASTNQTSMYLCASNLQDRVNSPLHFGNGTRLTVT.

By sample fraction, this clone is medium-sized. This chain links TRBV28 with TRBJ1-2; unclear D gene. From germline, CDR1 is MDHEN and CDR2 SYDVKM. The V end was cut by 3 bases, the J end by 5 bases, with 10 bases between. The CDR3 is 13 residues long. CDR3: CASSFAILYGYTF. CDR3 DNA sequence: TGTGCCAGCAGTTTTGCGATCCTTTATGGCTACACCTTC.

As to this clone: A much larger clonotype is one base distant, so this may be a read error. The chain recombines TRBV9 with TRBJ1-5, with a tentative D call TRBD1 (6 bases). V was clipped by 3 bases and J by 3 bases, with 22 bases between them. CDR1 and CDR2 from the germline V gene are SGDLS and YYNGEE. CDR3 length equals 18 residues. The CDR3 spells CASSEPNRYRVDNQPQHF. As DNA, the CDR3 is TGTGCCAGCAGCGAACCAAACCGGTACAGGGTAGACAATCAGCCCCAGCATTTT.

At least ten counts were recorded for this clone. The chain joins TRBV7-9 to TRBJ2-7; the match to TRBD1 covers 10 bases. Germline trimming cut 5 bases from V and 1 base from J; bases unmatched to any gene: 8. The CDR3 length is 16 residues. Germline-derived CDR1 and CDR2 are SEHNR and FQNEAQ (reference sequence). In DNA form, the CDR3 reads TGTGCCAGCAGCCAGGGACAGGGGCAAAATTCCTACGAGCAGTACTTC. This codes for CASSQGQGQNSYEQYF.

This clone showed up many times. The J gene is TRBJ2-6, the V gene TRBV5-1; D might be TRBD1 or TRBD2, each matching 5 bases. In germline, CDR1 is SGHRS, CDR2 YFSETQ. V dropped 4 bases and J dropped 9 bases, with 17 bases sitting between them. The CDR3 totals 15 residues. The CDR3 is CASSKSGPPINVLTF. CDR3 DNA: TGCGCCAGCAGCAAATCGGGGCCGCCTATCAACGTCCTGACTTTC.

This clone is termed medium-sized. This chain connects TRBV27 to TRBJ1-2; D is possibly TRBD1 (5 bases). Trimming stripped 5 bases from V and 6 bases from J, with 13 bases between. Germline V CDR1 and CDR2: MNHEY, SMNVEV (reference sequence). This CDR3 comprises 13 residues. CDR3 sequence reads: CASSLLGTHGYTF. The DNA for the CDR3 is TGTGCCAGCAGTCTCCTGGGGACCCATGGCTACACCTTC.

At least ten counts were recorded for this clone. The chain carries TRBV30 and TRBJ1-4; D is unresolved. V was shortened by 5 bases and J by 7 bases, with 5 bases between the two germline ends. This CDR3 is 10 amino acids long. CDR1 and CDR2 (germline): GTSNPN, SVGIG (reference sequence). CDR3 region: CAWLAEKLFF. The CDR3 coding sequence is TGTGCCTGGTTGGCTGAAAAACTGTTTTTT.

This clone was seen many times. This chain connects TRBV7-9 to TRBJ2-5; no clear D. The ends were cut back, 4 bases at V and 7 bases at J, with 10 bases in the middle. Germline CDR1 is SEHNR and CDR2 is FQNEAQ (reference sequence). CDR3 length: 12 amino acids. DNA of the CDR3: TGTGCCAGCAGCTACAGAGACGGGACCCAGTACTTC. It encodes CASSYRDGTQYF.

At least ten counts were recorded for this clone. V and J are TRBV6-6 and TRBJ1-1; D gene uncertain. Per the germline V gene, CDR1 is MNHNY and CDR2 is SVGAGI (reference sequence). V was clipped by 0 bases and J by 1 base, with 9 bases between them. The CDR3 sequence is 15 residues long. CDR3 loop: CASSYSTARNTEAFF. The CDR3 DNA reads as TGTGCCAGCAGTTACTCAACCGCCAGGAACACTGAAGCTTTCTTT.

The rearrangement joins TRBV6-1 to TRBJ1-1; tentative D call: TRBD1 (5 bases). The CDR3 is 13 amino acids. The V and J ends lost 10 bases and 7 bases respectively, with 19 bases between them. Germline-derived CDR1 and CDR2 are MNHNS and SASEGT. As DNA, the CDR3 is TGTGCCACCGGGGGACTCCTTGGAGGTGAAGCTTTCTTT. Protein sequence: CATGGLLGGEAFF.

In this sample, this clone turned up many times. The CDR3 end shows no conserved phenylalanine or tryptophan, and so a read error is likely. The chain is built from TRBV29-1 and TRBJ1-1, with 7 bases lining up with TRBD1. The germline gives CDR1 SQVTM, CDR2 ANQGSEA. The CDR3 contains 15 residues. Trimming at V came to 5 bases and at J to 1 base, leaving 10 bases not matched to a gene. The CDR3 bases are TGCAGCGTTCGATCTGCACAGGGGTCGAACACTGAAGCTTTCCTT. Protein product: CSVRSAQGSNTEAFL.

This clone has a count of ten or more. CDR3 DNA sequence: TGTGCCAGCAGCGACCCCAGACAGGGGTTGGTGTCTGGAAACACCATATATTTT. Amino acids: CASSDPRQGLVSGNTIYF. V gene TRBV9 combines with J gene TRBJ1-3; 8 positions match TRBD1. The CDR3 contains 18 residues. The trim removed 3 bases at V and 1 base at J, leaving 12 bases unmatched. Germline V gene lookup returns CDR1 SGDLS and CDR2 YYNGEE.

This clone was seen at least ten times. V usage is TRBV27 and J usage is TRBJ1-2, with D hard to call. The germline CDR1 and CDR2 sequences are MNHEY and SMNVEV (reference sequence). The ends were cut back, 0 bases at V and 4 bases at J, with 6 bases in the middle. The CDR3 consists of 13 residues. The CDR3 loop is CASSLSRSYGYTF. CDR3 DNA: TGTGCCAGCAGTTTATCAAGGAGCTATGGCTACACCTTC.

This clone was picked up a small number of times. V is TRBV29-1 and J is TRBJ1-2; a possible D gene is TRBD1 (5 bases). Germline V gives CDR1 SQVTM, CDR2 ANQGSEA. The V gene lost 4 bases and the J gene lost 8 bases, with 17 bases spanning the gap. The CDR3 loop spans 13 amino acids. Written as DNA, the CDR3 is TGCAGCGTTGTTACCACAGTTGGGGGAGGCTACACCTTC. This encodes CSVVTTVGGGYTF.

This clone was found many times. The gene calls are TRBV6-2 or TRBV6-3 and TRBJ1-1, with 7 bases matching TRBD1. The length of the CDR3 is 14 residues. Trimming cost V 7 bases and J 0 bases; bases outside gene matches: 5. The germline CDR1 and CDR2 sequences are MNHEY and SVGEGT. The DNA for the CDR3 is TGTGCCAGCAACCCGGGACAGTTGAACACTGAAGCTTTCTTT. Its protein is CASNPGQLNTEAFF.

This clone was seen many times. The V call is TRBV5-1, the J call TRBJ2-5, with 7 bases lining up with TRBD1. This CDR3 is 16 amino acids long. The V and J ends lost 5 bases and 1 base, in that order; junction bases with no gene match: 11. Per the germline V gene, CDR1 is SGHRS and CDR2 is YFSETQ. The CDR3 spells CASRYYDRAAQETQYF. CDR3 nucleotide sequence: TGCGCCAGCAGATACTATGACAGGGCGGCCCAAGAGACCCAGTACTTC.

This clone is medium-sized within its sample. The CDR3 sequence: CASSQDREQFF. Written as DNA, the CDR3 is TGTGCCAGCAGTCAGGACCGGGAGCAGTTCTTC. The gene calls are TRBV6-1 and TRBJ2-1, with D uncertain. This CDR3 spans 11 amino acids. Trimming took 5 bases from V and 10 from J, leaving 9 bases between them. Per germline, CDR1 MNHNS and CDR2 SASEGT.

This clone was observed a few times. The chain joins TRBV12-3 or TRBV12-4 to TRBJ2-7; D is unresolved. The V gene lost 2 bases and the J gene lost 0 bases, with 8 bases spanning the gap. The CDR3 is made up of 14 amino acids. CDR3 coding DNA: TGTGCCAGCAGTTTATCGCTTAGCTCCTACGAGCAGTACTTC. This sequence encodes CASSLSLSSYEQYF.

This clone was counted at least ten times. CDR3 nucleotides: TGTGCCAGTTATCACGTGGCGGCGTTTGACACTGAAGCTTTCTTT. Amino acid sequence: CASYHVAAFDTEAFF. V gene TRBV18 combines with J gene TRBJ1-1; D not resolved. CDR3 length equals 15 residues. Germline V gives CDR1 KGHSH, CDR2 LQKENI. Trimming removed 9 bases from V and 3 bases from J, with 20 bases in between.

A remark on this clone: One end of the junction does not line up with germline, which may come from a read error. The chain links TRBV20-1 to TRBJ2-5; 10 nucleotides agree with TRBD2. CDR1 and CDR2 from the germline V gene are DFQATT and SNEGSKA (reference sequence). The CDR3 consists of 13 residues. As DNA, the CDR3 is TGCAGTGCGCGAGCGGGGGGGCAGGAGACCAAGTACTTC. Translation: CSARAGGQETKYF.

This clone appeared a few times. The chain uses TRBV6-1 and TRBJ1-2; possible D gene TRBD1, 6 bases. Germline V CDR1 and CDR2: MNHNS, SASEGT. The ends were cut back, 6 bases at V and 0 bases at J, with 20 bases in the middle. The CDR3 is 17 amino acids. The DNA for the CDR3 is TGTGCCAGCAGCCAAACCCCCGGACAGACCCCTAACTATGGCTACACCTTC. Its translation: CASSQTPGQTPNYGYTF.

This clone was recorded at least ten times. The chain has TRBV28 and TRBJ2-2, with 7 bases lining up with TRBD2. With 5 bases clipped from V and 5 bases from J, the junction kept 5 bases outside the gene matches. CDR1 is MDHEN and CDR2 is SYDVKM in the germline V gene. The CDR3 spans 14 residues. The CDR3, as DNA: TGTGCCAGCAGTCGGGGGGAATTAACCGGGGAGCTGTTTTTT. Amino acids: CASSRGELTGELFF. The whole variable domain, filled in from reference TRBV28 and TRBJ2-2, reads DVKVTQSSRYLVKRTGEKVFLECVQDMDHENMFWYRQDPGLGLRLIYFSYDVKMKEKGDIPEGYSVSREKKERFSLILESASTNQTSMYLCASSRGELTGELFFGEGSRLTVL.

With respect to this clone: A read error may explain this, as a much larger clone is one base away. The chain uses TRBV30 and TRBJ2-4; no firm D call. Germline loops: CDR1 GTSNPN, CDR2 SVGIG (reference sequence). The CDR3 spans 10 residues. CDR3 DNA: TGTGCCTGGGGTAAAAACATTCATTACTTC. The encoded protein is CAWGKNIHYF.

This clone appeared a single time. A read error may explain this, as a much larger clone is one base away. The chain recombines TRBV5-4 with TRBJ2-7; D uncertain. This CDR3 region has 13 residues. Germline V gene lookup returns CDR1 SGHNT and CDR2 YYREEE (reference sequence). Trimming took off 2 bases at V and 5 bases at J, with 11 bases between the two ends. CDR3 amino acids: CASSFSWVNEQYF. The CDR3 coding sequence is TGTGCCAGCAGCTTTTCCTGGGTTAACGAGCAGTACTTC.